A selection of T cell receptor beta chains follows, all from one sample in a study of control samples from healthy donors and cancer patients. Profiled with immunoSEQ multiplex PCR; TCRdb holds only in-frame clones, not every one. Here the sample spans 35,000 to 55,000 clones, 91% being singletons. The sample taken for sequencing was PBMCs. The receptors come from a middle-aged woman with head and neck cancer. Both conserved end residues are trimmed from each CDR3. Fields, in order: CDR3 length, V gene, CDR3 protein.

12 TRBV30 AWSVLGNTGELF
12 TRBV7-8 ASSPRSSGEKLF
15 TRBV5-4 ASSSPTSGGAPGELF
13 TRBV7-9 ASSSWDGPNYGYT
17 TRBV6-2/TRBV6-3 ASSPFPGLAGEKPYEQY
12 TRBV11-3 ASSLGALSDTQY
13 TRBV28 ASRGGGTANYGYT
9 TRBV19 ASSSWDVIH
9 TRBV7-9 ASSLALVYT
14 TRBV5-5 ASSTRQGAANEKLF
12 TRBV21-1 ASSLLAADNEQF
13 TRBV11-2 ASSLFRDGDSPLH
11 TRBV5-1 ASSLAAGGPQH
10 TRBV30 AWSPFQGEQF
9 TRBV5-1 ASSLKNEQF
13 TRBV7-9 ASSLGRQGIYEQY
20 TRBV15 ATSTKLKRLANIIGGTDTQY
11 TRBV12-3/TRBV12-4 ASSNSGNYEQY
12 TRBV27 ASSQAWGSPEAF
14 TRBV5-5 ASSLVLAGGRNEQF
14 TRBV3-1/TRBV3-2 ASSHPSGNSGDEQF
12 TRBV6-5 ASRLRDSSYEQY
14 TRBV9 ASSVGVGEGTDTQY